Below, 9 T cell receptor beta chains from the same sample are listed, as sequenced in a study of T cell repertoires in cytomegalovirus infection (dated by TCRdb to 2018 to 2020). What this sample's treatment or condition label stands for: in vitro stimulation with specific CMV peptide epitopes to enrich CMV-specific T cells. Sequencer: Illumina HiSeq 1500. The raw public reads went through TCRdb reprocessing: fastp at Q25, MiXCR clone calling, in-frame beta chains kept. Each entry is one CDR3 protein sequence, shown with its most common DNA and genes. The sample includes some 270,000 distinct CDR3 sequences, with approximately 22% observed a single time. Roughly a fifth of the sample goes to the ten largest clones. Which antigens these TCRs recognize remains unknown. The sample consisted of cultured PBMCs, taken from culture after CMV antigen stimulation. These receptors all stem from a human donor in good health (CMV status not recorded). Some clones in this sample may be carry-over from other donors' samples.

The chain joins TRBV24-1 to TRBJ2-2; 12 bases align to TRBD2. Germline loops: CDR1 KGHDR, CDR2 SFDVKD. With V trimmed by 4 bases and J by 9 bases, 5 bases remained unmatched. The CDR3 covers 15 residues. Written as DNA, the CDR3 is TGTGCCACCAGTGAATCTAGCGGGAGGGCCTGGGAGCTGTTTTTT. Encoded protein: CATSESSGRAWELFF.

The V gene is TRBV12-3 or TRBV12-4, the J gene TRBJ2-1; D unresolved. V was trimmed by 3 bases and J by 3 bases, leaving 9 bases between them. The CDR3 extends over 14 amino acids. The chain's CDR3 is CASSFGRFYNEQFF. In nucleotides, the CDR3 is TGTGCCAGCAGTTTTGGCAGATTCTACAATGAGCAGTTCTTC.

The chain is built from TRBV27 and TRBJ1-4; TRBD1 is a possible D gene (6 bases). The germline V gene encodes CDR1 MNHEY and CDR2 SMNVEV (reference sequence). V gave up 6 bases and J gave up 4 bases, with 15 bases separating them. The CDR3 consists of 15 residues. The DNA for the CDR3 is TGTGCCAGCAGGGCGGGGGGCCTGGTTAATGAAAAACTGTTTTTT. Translated, it gives CASRAGGLVNEKLFF.

This clonotype was seen at least ten times. The V and J genes are TRBV6-5 and TRBJ1-5; D is perhaps TRBD1 (6 bases). V dropped 0 bases and J dropped 2 bases, with 8 bases sitting between them. In germline, CDR1 is MNHEY, CDR2 SVGAGI. CDR3 length: 15 amino acids. For the CDR3, the DNA is TGTGCCAGCAGTTACTCCAGGGGTGGCAATCAGCCCCAGCATTTT. It is translated as CASSYSRGGNQPQHF.

The chain employs TRBV23-1 and TRBJ2-7; 11 bases map to TRBD1. TRBV23-1 is an ORF for which the function is uncertain. Trimming took 0 bases from V and 0 from J; bases not matched to a gene: 16. The CDR3 spans 21 residues. CDR3 in amino acids: CASSQSNPDRGRPPGSYEQYF. CDR3 bases: TGCGCCAGCAGTCAATCTAACCCGGACAGGGGGCGTCCCCCTGGCTCCTACGAGCAGTACTTC.

The gene calls are TRBV4-1 and TRBJ1-2; 11 bases line up with TRBD1. The V gene end was trimmed by 3 bases and the J gene end by 8 bases; junction bases not matched to a gene: 2. This CDR3 spans 13 amino acids. The germline gives CDR1 MGHRA, CDR2 YSYEKL. Here the CDR3 reads CASSHGQGAGYTF. CDR3 in DNA: TGCGCCAGCAGCCACGGACAGGGGGCGGGCTACACCTTC.

The chain carries TRBV6-2 or TRBV6-3 and TRBJ2-7; 9 bases are a match to TRBD2. The CDR3 is 14 amino acids. Germline trimming cut 6 bases from V and 5 bases from J; bases unmatched to any gene: 8. The germline V gene has CDR1 MNHEY and CDR2 SVGEGT. In DNA, the CDR3 is TGTGCCAGCAGCCACCCAGCGGGAGGTCACGAGCAGTACGTC. Amino acid sequence: CASSHPAGGHEQYV.

V usage is TRBV19 and J usage is TRBJ1-4; D unclear. The V and J ends lost 3 bases and 6 bases respectively, with 14 bases between them. Germline V lookup: CDR1 LNHDA, CDR2 SQIVND (reference sequence). The CDR3 runs to 15 residues. The CDR3 nucleotides read TGTGCCAGTAGTATCGCTCAGCGGTCAGATGAAAAACTGTTTTTT. Amino acid sequence: CASSIAQRSDEKLFF.

The chain carries TRBV18 and TRBJ2-5; 8 positions match TRBD1. Germline loops: CDR1 KGHSH, CDR2 LQKENI. Germline trimming cut 5 bases from V and 4 bases from J; bases unmatched to any gene: 3. The CDR3 is made up of 13 amino acids. CDR3 nucleotides: TGTGCCAGCTCATCCGGACAGGGAGAGACCCAGTACTTC. This translates into CASSSGQGETQYF.